One sample yielded the 17 T cell receptor beta chains listed below, sequenced in a study of T cell responses to AZD1222 COVID-19 vaccine. Here immunoSEQ multiplex PCR was the method, and the copy in TCRdb shows in-frame clones only, minus some. The sample yields 100,000 to 150,000 clones, around 90% seen once. The sample here was peripheral blood, taken 28 days after the second AZD1222 dose. The receptors originated from an adult who received the AZD1222 COVID-19 vaccine.

The chain has TRBV18 and TRBJ1-3; tentatively, D is TRBD1 (5 bases). Germline V lookup: CDR1 KGHSH, CDR2 LQKENI. This CDR3 is 16 amino acids long. V lost 2 bases and J 0 bases, leaving 11 bases between the germline ends. The CDR3 is CASSPSGPSSGNTIYF. Written as DNA, the CDR3 is TGTGCCAGCTCACCATCGGGACCAAGCTCTGGAAACACCATATATTTT.

This chain joins TRBV19 and TRBJ2-1, with 10 bases matching TRBD1. This CDR3 region has 15 residues. CDR1 is LNHDA and CDR2 is SQIVND in the germline V gene (reference sequence). V trimming: 6 bases; J trimming: 5 bases; junction bases outside the gene matches: 7. CDR3 sequence reads: CASRSRQGADNEQFF. CDR3 DNA sequence: TGTGCCAGTAGATCCCGACAGGGGGCCGACAATGAGCAGTTCTTC.

A note on this clone: A junction end diverges from the germline sequence, so it may reflect a read error. The chain combines TRBV7-7 with TRBJ2-6, with TRBD2 as a possible D gene (5 bases). The germline CDR1 and CDR2 sequences are SSHAT and FNYEAQ (reference sequence). This CDR3 spans 17 amino acids. For the CDR3, the DNA is TGTGCTAGCAGCCCACGAAATTGGGAGTCTGGGGCCAACGTCCTGACTTTC. This sequence encodes CASSPRNWESGANVLTF.

The chain combines TRBV5-1 with TRBJ1-1; D unclear. CDR3 size: 13 residues. Germline V lookup: CDR1 SGHRS, CDR2 YFSETQ. V lost 0 bases to trimming and J lost 5 bases, with 8 bases between them. For the CDR3, the DNA is TGCGCCAGCAGCTTGGATGGGCGGACTGAAGCTTTCTTT. It encodes CASSLDGRTEAFF.

The V gene is TRBV7-2, the J gene TRBJ2-5, with 7 bases aligning to TRBD1. Unmatched junction bases numbered 20, after V lost 3 bases and J lost 4 bases. Germline V gives CDR1 SGHTA, CDR2 FQGNSA. This CDR3 has 19 amino acids. CDR3 residues: CASSFNGQGVWNWAETQYF. The CDR3 region has the DNA TGTGCCAGCAGCTTTAATGGCCAGGGGGTTTGGAACTGGGCAGAGACCCAGTACTTC.

The chain combines TRBV15 with TRBJ2-7; D perhaps matches TRBD1 (6 bases). The CDR3 consists of 14 residues. CDR1 is LNHNV and CDR2 is YYDKDF in the germline V gene (reference sequence). Trimming took off 5 bases at V and 2 bases at J, with 13 bases between the two ends. The CDR3 DNA sequence: TGTGCCACCAGCCGTCGGGACACACCCTACGAGCAGTACTTC. Residues: CATSRRDTPYEQYF. The variable domain in full, with the rest retrieved from reference TRBV15 and TRBJ2-7, is DAMVIQNPRYQVTQFGKPVTLSCSQTLNHNVMYWYQQKSSQAPKLLFHYYDKDFNNEADTPDNFQSRRPNTSFCFLDIRSPGLGDTAMYLCATSRRDTPYEQYFGPGTRLTVT.

The V gene is TRBV3-1 (or the pseudogene TRBV3-2), the J gene TRBJ2-5; TRBD2 matches at 11 bases. The germline V gene encodes CDR1 LGHDT and CDR2 YNNKEL (reference sequence). The V gene end was trimmed by 1 base and the J gene end by 5 bases; junction bases not matched to a gene: 6. There are 16 residues in the CDR3. CDR3 nucleotides: TGTGCCAGCAGCCAAGTGACTAGCGGGGCAAGGGAGACCCAGTACTTC. Translation gives CASSQVTSGARETQYF.

The rearrangement uses TRBV5-4 and TRBJ1-1, with 7 bases fitting TRBD1. CDR1 SGHNT and CDR2 YYREEE come from the germline V gene (reference sequence). J lost 3 bases, V lost 2 bases, and 4 bases had no gene match. This CDR3 is 14 amino acids long. CDR3 residues: CASSFLTGDTEAFF. CDR3 in DNA: TGTGCCAGCAGCTTCCTCACAGGGGACACTGAAGCTTTCTTT.

The gene calls are TRBV12-3 or TRBV12-4 and TRBJ1-1; 9 bases agree with TRBD1. The CDR3 runs 13 residues. Losses at the gene ends were 6 bases for V and 6 bases for J; bases not matched to a gene: 5. The CDR3 sequence: CASRGQGFAEAFF. The DNA for the CDR3 is TGTGCCAGCAGAGGACAGGGGTTCGCTGAAGCTTTCTTT.

The V gene is TRBV9, the J gene TRBJ1-1; D ambiguous. Trimming removed 2 bases at V and 3 bases at J, with 11 bases between. CDR1 and CDR2 (germline): SGDLS, YYNGEE. The CDR3 extends over 14 amino acids. CDR3 sequence (DNA): TGTGCCAGCAGCGTGGGGTTCTCGGACACTGAAGCTTTCTTT. It encodes CASSVGFSDTEAFF.

This chain uses TRBV5-1 with TRBJ1-2, with D possibly TRBD1 on 5 matching bases. This CDR3 contains 17 residues. The V gene's germline CDR1 is SGHRS and CDR2 YFSETQ. V shed 5 bases and J shed 2 bases, with 22 bases lying between them. CDR3 amino acids: CASSSLLQGEKNYGYTF. In DNA, the CDR3 is TGCGCCAGCAGTTCCCTGTTGCAGGGTGAGAAGAACTATGGCTACACCTTC.

The rearrangement joins TRBV4-1 to TRBJ2-7, with 9 bases that match TRBD1. The germline V gene has CDR1 MGHRA and CDR2 YSYEKL. CDR3 size: 15 residues. Trimming at V came to 1 base and at J to 2 bases, leaving 3 bases not matched to a gene. CDR3 DNA: TGCGCCAGCAGCCAAGCCGGGACAGGGACCTACGAGCAGTACTTC. Protein: CASSQAGTGTYEQYF.

This chain connects TRBV6-2 or TRBV6-3 to TRBJ1-1, with unresolved D. Germline V gene data show CDR1 as MNHEY and CDR2 as SVGEGT. V gave up 0 bases and J gave up 7 bases, with 9 bases separating them. The CDR3 covers 13 residues. The CDR3 DNA reads as TGTGCCAGCAGTTACTCGATGGGCGGTGAAGCTTTCTTT. Protein sequence: CASSYSMGGEAFF.

The genes are TRBV11-2 and TRBJ2-3, with D uncertain. The germline V gene encodes CDR1 SGHAT and CDR2 FQNNGV. With 6 bases removed from V and 5 bases from J, the gap between germline ends came to 21 bases. The CDR3 totals 16 residues. CDR3 in DNA: TGTGCCAGCAGATCCCGTGGGGTTTCGCGATTAGATACGCAGTATTTT. It specifies CASRSRGVSRLDTQYF.

The chain recombines TRBV10-3 with TRBJ1-6; tentatively, D is TRBD1 (6 bases). There are 13 residues in the CDR3. CDR1 ENHRY and CDR2 SYGVKD come from the germline V gene. V was cut by 10 bases and J by 9 bases, with 16 bases left in between. In DNA form, the CDR3 reads TGTGCCACCCGAATCGGGGGGCGTTCACCCCTCCACTTT. Amino acid sequence: CATRIGGRSPLHF.

The CDR3 sequence is CAWSPAGNQPQHF. CDR3 coding DNA: TGTGCCTGGTCCCCTGCGGGCAATCAGCCCCAGCATTTT. The chain joins TRBV30 to TRBJ1-5; D gene ambiguous. The CDR3 sequence is 13 residues long. Germline CDR1 reads GTSNPN; CDR2 reads SVGIG (reference sequence). V lost 5 bases, J lost 2 bases, and 10 bases lay in between.

V gene TRBV19 combines with J gene TRBJ1-1; no firm D call. CDR3 length: 14 residues. Germline V CDR1 and CDR2: LNHDA, SQIVND (reference sequence). Trimming pared 10 bases from V and 1 base from J, leaving 16 bases between. CDR3: CATSYVGRNTEAFF. The CDR3 DNA reads TGTGCCACCTCCTACGTTGGTCGGAACACTGAAGCTTTCTTT.